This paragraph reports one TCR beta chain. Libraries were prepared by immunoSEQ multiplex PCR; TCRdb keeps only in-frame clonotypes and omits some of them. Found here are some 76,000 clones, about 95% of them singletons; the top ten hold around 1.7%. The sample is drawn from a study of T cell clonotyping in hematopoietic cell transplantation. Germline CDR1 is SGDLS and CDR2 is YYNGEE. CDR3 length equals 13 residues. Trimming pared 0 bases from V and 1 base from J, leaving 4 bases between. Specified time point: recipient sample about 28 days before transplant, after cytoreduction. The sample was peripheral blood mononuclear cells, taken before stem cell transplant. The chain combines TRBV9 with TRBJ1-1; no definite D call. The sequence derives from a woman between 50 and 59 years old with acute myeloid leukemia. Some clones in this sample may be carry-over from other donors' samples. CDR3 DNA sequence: TGTGCCAGCAGCGTAGAGGCGAACACTGAAGCTTTCTTT. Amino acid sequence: CASSVEANTEAFF.